A single sample gave rise to the 9 T cell receptor beta chains below, sequenced in a study of early T cells in non-severe SARS-CoV-2 infection (dated by TCRdb to about 2021). Library method: 5' RACE. Sequencing relied on a NextSeq 500. TCRdb handled the public reads itself, with Q25 trimming in fastp and clone calling in MiXCR, and kept productive beta chains. Records with the same CDR3 protein are collapsed into one entry carrying the most frequent genes and DNA. For this sample there are approximately 35,000 distinct CDR3 sequences; 7.1% appear just once. The ten largest account for less than 15% of the sample. The sequencing here drew on whole blood, taken at baseline. The receptor set was obtained from an adult who was a healthcare worker with PCR-confirmed SARS-CoV-2 infection or an uninfected control (not recorded which).

This clonotype showed up many times. The chain recombines TRBV18 with TRBJ2-2, with D tentatively TRBD2 (5 bases). V was trimmed by 6 bases and J by 1 base, leaving 15 bases between them. The V gene's germline CDR1 is KGHSH and CDR2 LQKENI. This CDR3 region has 16 residues. CDR3 protein: CASSVLGGLNTGELFF. The DNA of the CDR3 is TGTGCCAGCTCGGTCCTAGGAGGCCTGAACACCGGGGAGCTGTTTTTT.

The table lists this clonotype with many counts. The chain recombines TRBV7-3 with TRBJ1-2; a weak D match, TRBD1 (5 bases). This CDR3 has 15 amino acids. Germline CDR1 SGHTA, CDR2 FQGTGA. The ends were cut back, 0 bases at V and 5 bases at J, with 13 bases in the middle. The CDR3 reads CASSLTGGAYYGYTF. CDR3 coding DNA: TGTGCCAGCAGCTTAACGGGCGGGGCTTATTATGGCTACACCTTC.

This chain connects TRBV10-3 to TRBJ2-7, with D possibly TRBD1 on 6 matching bases. Trimming took 0 bases from V and 4 from J, leaving 16 bases between them. The germline CDR1 and CDR2 sequences are ENHRY and SYGVKD. The CDR3 extends over 16 amino acids. CDR3 protein: CAISESTSDRWYEQYF. CDR3 bases: TGTGCCATCAGTGAGTCGACAAGTGACAGGTGGTACGAGCAGTACTTC.

This clonotype was counted many times. The chain couples TRBV11-2 to TRBJ2-1; 13 bases align to TRBD2. V lost 1 base to trimming and J lost 6 bases; unmatched junction nucleotides: 3. CDR3 length equals 16 residues. Germline V gene lookup returns CDR1 SGHAT and CDR2 FQNNGV. The DNA of the CDR3 is TGTGCCAGCAGCTTAGGCGGACTAGCGGGAGCCAATGAGCAGTTCTTC. This sequence encodes CASSLGGLAGANEQFF.

Relative to its sample, this clonotype is medium-sized (0.01 to 0.1%). This chain links TRBV6-1 with TRBJ2-7; 9 bases are shared with TRBD1. The CDR3 sequence is 13 residues long. V gave up 7 bases and J gave up 3 bases; unmatched junction bases: 4. CDR1 and CDR2 (germline): MNHNS, SASEGT. The CDR3 nucleotides read TGTGCCAGCACCCGGGGACAGGGCTACGAGCAGTACTTC. It specifies CASTRGQGYEQYF.

This clonotype was detected many times. The chain joins TRBV19 to TRBJ2-1; the D is unclear. V lost 9 bases and J 8 bases, leaving 11 bases between the germline ends. The CDR3 consists of 11 residues. The germline gives CDR1 LNHDA, CDR2 SQIVND (reference sequence). The CDR3 DNA sequence: TGTGCCAGGTTAGTCAGGTATGAGCAGTTCTTC. This codes for CARLVRYEQFF.

The V and J genes are TRBV14 and TRBJ2-3; D remains ambiguous. Germline V CDR1 and CDR2: SGHDN, FVKESK. V gave up 0 bases and J gave up 6 bases, with 4 bases separating them. CDR3 length: 12 amino acids. CDR3 region: CASSQDGDTQYF. Written as DNA, the CDR3 is TGTGCCAGCAGCCAAGATGGGGATACGCAGTATTTT.

This clonotype showed up many times. The rearrangement joins TRBV4-1 to TRBJ1-3; D not resolved. V dropped 6 bases and J dropped 0 bases, with 12 bases sitting between them. Germline-derived CDR1 and CDR2 are MGHRA and YSYEKL. The CDR3 is 15 residues long. The CDR3 here is CASSPNFGSGNTIYF. The CDR3 coding sequence is TGCGCCAGCAGTCCCAACTTCGGCTCTGGAAACACCATATATTTT.

The J gene is TRBJ2-1, the V gene TRBV7-2; perhaps TRBD2 as D (5 bases). Trimming removed 5 bases at V and 9 bases at J, with 14 bases between. The germline gives CDR1 SGHTA, CDR2 FQGNSA. The CDR3 runs to 13 residues. The CDR3 DNA is TGTGCCAGCAGCAGAGTGGGGAGCGGTGAGCAGTTCTTC. Amino acids: CASSRVGSGEQFF.